A selection of T cell receptor beta chains follows, all from one sample in a study of response to subunit inactivated influenza vaccine. Using its own MiXCR run on the RT-PCR reads, TCRdb lists one record per CDR3 protein. This sample has around 170,000 distinct CDR3 sequences; approximately 12% occur once, and the top ten carry roughly 33%. The sequencing used CD8+ T cells sorted from PBMCs, collected roughly 24 months after vaccination. The receptor set was obtained from a man between 50 and 69 years old who received an inactivated influenza vaccine. The CDR3 runs from the conserved cysteine through the conserved F or W. Fields, in order: CDR3 protein, CDR3 DNA, D gene, clone size, J gene, V gene. A D gene is named only where the DNA matches it firmly. The size of a clone is reported for some rows only, either as once, few or many, or as a class for expanded clones.

CDR3 protein: CASSIDRGAEAFF
CDR3 DNA: TGTGCCAGTAGTATAGACAGGGGAGCTGAAGCTTTCTTT
D gene: -
clone size: many
J gene: TRBJ1-1
V gene: TRBV19

CDR3 protein: CASSFERVNEQFF
CDR3 DNA: TGTGCCAGCAGCTTTGAACGAGTCAATGAGCAGTTCTTC
D gene: -
clone size: -
J gene: TRBJ2-1
V gene: TRBV11-2

CDR3 protein: CASSFEGGSYPNTQYF
CDR3 DNA: TGTGCCAGCAGTTTCGAGGGGGGGTCTTATCCAAATACGCAGTATTTT
D gene: -
clone size: many
J gene: TRBJ2-3
V gene: TRBV12-3/TRBV12-4

CDR3 protein: CASSPTGGQGYNEQFF
CDR3 DNA: TGTGCCAGCAGCCCAACCGGGGGACAGGGGTACAATGAGCAGTTCTTC
D gene: TRBD1
clone size: many
J gene: TRBJ2-1
V gene: TRBV12-3/TRBV12-4

CDR3 protein: CSVGGQMYQETQYF
CDR3 DNA: TGCAGCGTTGGCGGACAGATGTACCAAGAGACCCAGTACTTC
D gene: -
clone size: -
J gene: TRBJ2-5
V gene: TRBV29-1

CDR3 protein: CSALRLLAGSYNEQFF
CDR3 DNA: TGCAGTGCTTTAAGGCTACTAGCGGGAAGCTACAATGAGCAGTTCTTC
D gene: TRBD2
clone size: many
J gene: TRBJ2-1
V gene: TRBV20-1

CDR3 protein: CASSQDRGGYEQYF
CDR3 DNA: TGCGCCAGCAGCCAGGACCGGGGGGGCTACGAGCAGTACTTC
D gene: TRBD2
clone size: once
J gene: TRBJ2-7
V gene: TRBV4-1

CDR3 protein: CSARVPRGELFF
CDR3 DNA: TGCAGTGCTAGAGTTCCGAGAGGGGAGCTGTTTTTT
D gene: -
clone size: few
J gene: TRBJ2-2
V gene: TRBV20-1

CDR3 protein: CSGSGIQRTEAFF
CDR3 DNA: TGCAGCGGCAGTGGAATCCAAAGGACTGAAGCTTTCTTT
D gene: -
clone size: few
J gene: TRBJ1-1
V gene: TRBV29-1

CDR3 protein: CASSLEGTPGETQYF
CDR3 DNA: TGCGCCAGCAGCTTGGAGGGGACCCCGGGAGAGACCCAGTACTTC
D gene: -
clone size: many
J gene: TRBJ2-5
V gene: TRBV5-1

CDR3 protein: CASSLRQPANTGELFF
CDR3 DNA: TGTGCCAGCAGTTTACGCCAGCCCGCGAACACCGGGGAGCTGTTTTTT
D gene: -
clone size: -
J gene: TRBJ2-2
V gene: TRBV28

CDR3 protein: CASSLVASSYNEQFF
CDR3 DNA: TGTGCCAGCAGCTTAGTAGCGAGCTCCTACAATGAGCAGTTCTTC
D gene: -
clone size: -
J gene: TRBJ2-1
V gene: TRBV7-2

CDR3 protein: CTSSYSRAGELFF
CDR3 DNA: TGTACCAGCAGTTACTCGCGAGCCGGGGAGCTGTTTTTT
D gene: -
clone size: -
J gene: TRBJ2-2
V gene: TRBV6-2/TRBV6-3

CDR3 protein: CASRSTSYTDTQYF
CDR3 DNA: TGTGCCAGCCGCTCGACTAGCTACACAGATACGCAGTATTTT
D gene: TRBD2
clone size: many
J gene: TRBJ2-3
V gene: TRBV28

CDR3 protein: CASSPGKGSYEQYF
CDR3 DNA: TGTGCCAGCTCACCAGGGAAGGGCTCCTACGAGCAGTACTTC
D gene: -
clone size: -
J gene: TRBJ2-7
V gene: TRBV18

CDR3 protein: CASSVSPGQGASYSYEQYF
CDR3 DNA: TGTGCCAGCAGTGTATCCCCGGGACAGGGTGCCTCATACTCCTACGAGCAGTACTTC
D gene: TRBD1
clone size: few
J gene: TRBJ2-7
V gene: TRBV6-1

CDR3 protein: CASSQGTVTYEQYF
CDR3 DNA: TGCGCCAGCAGCCAAGGGACAGTTACCTACGAGCAGTACTTC
D gene: -
clone size: -
J gene: TRBJ2-7
V gene: TRBV4-1

CDR3 protein: CASSARVSSTDTQYF
CDR3 DNA: TGTGCCAGCAGCGCCAGGGTCTCTAGCACAGATACGCAGTATTTT
D gene: -
clone size: -
J gene: TRBJ2-3
V gene: TRBV11-2

CDR3 protein: CASSPWGGPSYNEQFF
CDR3 DNA: TGTGCCAGCAGCCCCTGGGGAGGGCCGTCCTACAATGAGCAGTTCTTC
D gene: TRBD2
clone size: few
J gene: TRBJ2-1
V gene: TRBV7-9

CDR3 protein: CASSRWTGRNYGYTF
CDR3 DNA: TGTGCCAGCAGCCGTTGGACAGGGCGAAATTATGGCTACACCTTC
D gene: TRBD1
clone size: few
J gene: TRBJ1-2
V gene: TRBV7-9

CDR3 protein: CASSFSGMIYNEQFF
CDR3 DNA: TGTGCCAGCAGCTTCAGCGGGATGATCTACAATGAGCAGTTCTTC
D gene: TRBD2
clone size: -
J gene: TRBJ2-1
V gene: TRBV9

CDR3 protein: CASSLASFGGEQFF
CDR3 DNA: TGTGCCAGCAGCTTAGCGTCGTTTGGTGGCGAGCAGTTCTTC
D gene: -
clone size: many
J gene: TRBJ2-1
V gene: TRBV7-7

CDR3 protein: CSARDGTGGSYEQYF
CDR3 DNA: TGCAGTGCTAGAGATGGGACGGGAGGCTCCTACGAGCAGTACTTC
D gene: TRBD2
clone size: few
J gene: TRBJ2-7
V gene: TRBV20-1

CDR3 protein: CASSQDEELAGVFPDNEQFF
CDR3 DNA: TGTGCCAGCAGCCAAGATGAGGAACTAGCGGGAGTTTTTCCCGACAATGAGCAGTTCTTC
D gene: TRBD2
clone size: many
J gene: TRBJ2-1
V gene: TRBV4-2

CDR3 protein: CASSLAGDVETQYF
CDR3 DNA: TGCGCCAGCAGCTTAGCGGGAGACGTTGAGACCCAGTACTTC
D gene: TRBD2
clone size: many
J gene: TRBJ2-5
V gene: TRBV5-1

CDR3 protein: CASHTGHYNEQFF
CDR3 DNA: TGTGCCAGCCATACGGGACACTACAATGAGCAGTTCTTC
D gene: -
clone size: few
J gene: TRBJ2-1
V gene: TRBV2

CDR3 protein: CASSRDGTGNTEAFF
CDR3 DNA: TGTGCCAGCAGCAGAGACGGGACCGGGAACACTGAAGCTTTCTTT
D gene: -
clone size: few
J gene: TRBJ1-1
V gene: TRBV4-2

CDR3 protein: CAWSVSYGYTF
CDR3 DNA: TGTGCCTGGAGTGTCAGCTATGGCTACACCTTC
D gene: -
clone size: -
J gene: TRBJ1-2
V gene: TRBV30

CDR3 protein: CASSQVIGGTPREQYF
CDR3 DNA: TGCGCCAGCAGCCAAGTCATCGGAGGGACCCCTCGGGAGCAGTACTTC
D gene: -
clone size: -
J gene: TRBJ2-7
V gene: TRBV4-3

CDR3 protein: CASSQGSGRAYEQYF
CDR3 DNA: TGTGCCAGCAGCCAGGGTAGCGGGAGGGCCTACGAGCAGTACTTC
D gene: TRBD2
clone size: -
J gene: TRBJ2-7
V gene: TRBV4-2

CDR3 protein: CATSRVPKWGSTDTQYF
CDR3 DNA: TGTGCCACCAGCAGAGTTCCTAAATGGGGGAGCACAGATACGCAGTATTTT
D gene: -
clone size: -
J gene: TRBJ2-3
V gene: TRBV15

CDR3 protein: CASSLTSGLGTQYF
CDR3 DNA: TGTGCCAGCAGTTTGACTAGCGGCCTAGGGACGCAGTATTTT
D gene: TRBD2
clone size: many
J gene: TRBJ2-3
V gene: TRBV27

CDR3 protein: CASSSRLQQETQYF
CDR3 DNA: TGTGCCAGCAGCTCACGACTACAACAAGAGACCCAGTACTTC
D gene: -
clone size: -
J gene: TRBJ2-5
V gene: TRBV9

CDR3 protein: CASSQDIGLADTDTQYF
CDR3 DNA: TGCGCCAGCAGCCAAGATATAGGACTAGCGGATACAGATACGCAGTATTTT
D gene: TRBD2
clone size: -
J gene: TRBJ2-3
V gene: TRBV4-3

CDR3 protein: CATSGSGGYGYTF
CDR3 DNA: TGTGCCACCAGCGGCTCAGGAGGCTATGGCTACACCTTC
D gene: -
clone size: -
J gene: TRBJ1-2
V gene: TRBV15

CDR3 protein: CSVEVEGQGSEQYF
CDR3 DNA: TGCAGCGTTGAAGTAGAGGGACAGGGGTCCGAGCAGTACTTC
D gene: TRBD1
clone size: few
J gene: TRBJ2-7
V gene: TRBV29-1

CDR3 protein: CASSQDSPPDSYNEQFF
CDR3 DNA: TGCGCCAGCAGCCAAGATTCCCCCCCGGACAGCTACAATGAGCAGTTCTTC
D gene: -
clone size: -
J gene: TRBJ2-1
V gene: TRBV4-3

CDR3 protein: CASSLRGRGYTF
CDR3 DNA: TGTGCCAGCAGTTTAAGAGGAAGGGGCTACACCTTC
D gene: -
clone size: few
J gene: TRBJ1-2
V gene: TRBV27

CDR3 protein: CASSAASGEGWNEQFF
CDR3 DNA: TGTGCCAGCAGCGCAGCTAGCGGGGAGGGTTGGAATGAGCAGTTCTTC
D gene: TRBD2
clone size: -
J gene: TRBJ2-1
V gene: TRBV9

CDR3 protein: CASSRGLTTYNEQFF
CDR3 DNA: TGTGCCAGCAGCCGGGGACTCACAACGTACAATGAGCAGTTCTTC
D gene: -
clone size: -
J gene: TRBJ2-1
V gene: TRBV7-2

CDR3 protein: CASSLRATDTEAFF
CDR3 DNA: TGTGCCAGCAGCTTAAGGGCCACGGACACTGAAGCTTTCTTT
D gene: -
clone size: -
J gene: TRBJ1-1
V gene: TRBV7-2

CDR3 protein: CASSQERIGTGEHYEQYF
CDR3 DNA: TGCGCCAGCAGCCAAGAAAGGATAGGGACAGGAGAACATTACGAGCAGTACTTC
D gene: TRBD1
clone size: -
J gene: TRBJ2-7
V gene: TRBV4-1

CDR3 protein: CASSQGTGSSYEQYF
CDR3 DNA: TGCGCCAGCAGCCAAGGTACAGGGAGCTCCTACGAGCAGTACTTC
D gene: -
clone size: few
J gene: TRBJ2-7
V gene: TRBV4-3

CDR3 protein: CASTPGLGQGIYEQYF
CDR3 DNA: TGTGCCAGCACCCCCGGGTTGGGACAGGGTATTTACGAGCAGTACTTC
D gene: TRBD1
clone size: -
J gene: TRBJ2-7
V gene: TRBV27

CDR3 protein: CASSFRTNSYEQYF
CDR3 DNA: TGTGCCAGCAGTTTCCGGACTAACTCCTACGAGCAGTACTTC
D gene: -
clone size: few
J gene: TRBJ2-7
V gene: TRBV12-3/TRBV12-4

CDR3 protein: CASSQEDRGYRDTQYF
CDR3 DNA: TGCGCCAGCAGCCAAGAAGATCGTGGCTACAGAGATACGCAGTATTTT
D gene: -
clone size: few
J gene: TRBJ2-3
V gene: TRBV4-3

CDR3 protein: CASSQDSPFYNEQFF
CDR3 DNA: TGCGCCAGCAGCCAAGATTCGCCGTTCTACAATGAGCAGTTCTTC
D gene: -
clone size: once
J gene: TRBJ2-1
V gene: TRBV4-1